The rows below give T cell receptor beta chains drawn from one sample of a study of T cells after yellow fever vaccination. TCRdb ran MiXCR on the 5' RACE reads and lists one entry per CDR3 protein. Of some 260,000 distinct CDR3 sequences listed, roughly 4.8% are singletons. Here the sequenced sample was CD4+ T cells sorted from PBMCs, taken on the day of the yellow fever booster vaccination. These receptors were taken from a man aged 18-30 years who received the YFV17D yellow fever vaccine. Each CDR3 is given with its conserved first and last residue. The order of the fields is CDR3 DNA, CDR3 protein, clone size, V gene, D gene, J gene. A D gene is named only where the DNA matches it firmly. Expanded clones are given a class, and other clones once, few, many or no size at all.

cdr3_nt: TGTGCCAGTGGCTCGGTAAACAATGAGCAGTTCTTC
cdr3_aa: CASGSVNNEQFF
clone_size: .
v_call: TRBV11-2
d_call: .
j_call: TRBJ2-1

cdr3_nt: TGTGCCAGCAGTTATTCCGGGGGGACCACAGATACGCAGTATTTT
cdr3_aa: CASSYSGGTTDTQYF
clone_size: few
v_call: TRBV6-5
d_call: TRBD2
j_call: TRBJ2-3

cdr3_nt: TGTGCCAGCAGCTATATAGGGCCCGGGGAGCTGTTTTTT
cdr3_aa: CASSYIGPGELFF
clone_size: many
v_call: TRBV11-1
d_call: .
j_call: TRBJ2-2

cdr3_nt: TGTGCCAGCAGCCCGGACAGAGCTCGAATCTACACCTTC
cdr3_aa: CASSPDRARIYTF
clone_size: .
v_call: TRBV7-9
d_call: .
j_call: TRBJ1-2

cdr3_nt: TGTGCCAGCACCCGGCAGAACCAAGAGACCCAGTACTTC
cdr3_aa: CASTRQNQETQYF
clone_size: many
v_call: TRBV12-3/TRBV12-4
d_call: .
j_call: TRBJ2-5

cdr3_nt: TGCAGTGCTAGACGACAGGGGTATGAGCAGTTCTTC
cdr3_aa: CSARRQGYEQFF
clone_size: .
v_call: TRBV20-1
d_call: TRBD1
j_call: TRBJ2-1

cdr3_nt: TGCAGTGCTATTGACCGGGACACATTTCAGTACTTC
cdr3_aa: CSAIDRDTFQYF
clone_size: few
v_call: TRBV20-1
d_call: .
j_call: TRBJ2-4

cdr3_nt: TGTGCCAGTAGTCCTCGGACTAGCGGGGGTTACAATGAGCAGTTCTTC
cdr3_aa: CASSPRTSGGYNEQFF
clone_size: many
v_call: TRBV19
d_call: TRBD2
j_call: TRBJ2-1

cdr3_nt: TGTGCCAGCAGTAAACAGGGAATGCATGGCTACACCTTC
cdr3_aa: CASSKQGMHGYTF
clone_size: many
v_call: TRBV12-3/TRBV12-4
d_call: .
j_call: TRBJ1-2

cdr3_nt: TGTGCCAGCAGCCGTTCCGGGACAGGGGGTAGTTGGGAGCAGTACTTC
cdr3_aa: CASSRSGTGGSWEQYF
clone_size: .
v_call: TRBV6-2/TRBV6-3
d_call: TRBD1
j_call: TRBJ2-7

cdr3_nt: TGTGCCAGCTCACCAACGGGAGAGACCCAGTACTTC
cdr3_aa: CASSPTGETQYF
clone_size: many
v_call: TRBV6-6
d_call: .
j_call: TRBJ2-5

cdr3_nt: TGTGCCAGCAGTAAGACCGGGACACCGAGGAGCTATGGCTACACCTTC
cdr3_aa: CASSKTGTPRSYGYTF
clone_size: .
v_call: TRBV6-2/TRBV6-3
d_call: .
j_call: TRBJ1-2

cdr3_nt: TGCGCCAGCAGCTTGTCGGCTTCGCTAGAGAACACCGGGGAGCTGTTTTTT
cdr3_aa: CASSLSASLENTGELFF
clone_size: .
v_call: TRBV5-1
d_call: .
j_call: TRBJ2-2

cdr3_nt: TGTGCCATCAGTGAGGTCAGCGCGAACACCGGGGAGCTGTTTTTT
cdr3_aa: CAISEVSANTGELFF
clone_size: few
v_call: TRBV10-3
d_call: .
j_call: TRBJ2-2

cdr3_nt: TGTGCCAGCAGCAAAGTTACGATGGTAGCGGGGGACCGCACAGATACGCAGTATTTT
cdr3_aa: CASSKVTMVAGDRTDTQYF
clone_size: few
v_call: TRBV21-1
d_call: .
j_call: TRBJ2-3

cdr3_nt: TGTGCCAGCAGAACCATAGGACGGTACTCCTACGAGCAGTACTTC
cdr3_aa: CASRTIGRYSYEQYF
clone_size: many
v_call: TRBV6-5
d_call: .
j_call: TRBJ2-7

cdr3_nt: TGTGCCAGCAGCTGGGGCACGAGGGGTAACACCGGGGAGCTGTTTTTT
cdr3_aa: CASSWGTRGNTGELFF
clone_size: many
v_call: TRBV7-3
d_call: .
j_call: TRBJ2-2

cdr3_nt: TGTGCCAGCAGTTACCCCGAGCGGGGGGGGGACCAGTACTTC
cdr3_aa: CASSYPERGGDQYF
clone_size: few
v_call: TRBV6-2/TRBV6-3
d_call: TRBD2
j_call: TRBJ2-5

cdr3_nt: TGTGCCAGCAGTGAAGGGGGCTGGACTGAAGCTTTCTTT
cdr3_aa: CASSEGGWTEAFF
clone_size: .
v_call: TRBV2
d_call: .
j_call: TRBJ1-1

cdr3_nt: TGTGCCAGCAGTCGTCACAAATTCTATGGCTACACCTTC
cdr3_aa: CASSRHKFYGYTF
clone_size: .
v_call: TRBV6-1
d_call: .
j_call: TRBJ1-2

cdr3_nt: TGTGCCAGCAGCATAGGGACAGAAGAGACCCAGTACTTC
cdr3_aa: CASSIGTEETQYF
clone_size: few
v_call: TRBV7-3
d_call: TRBD1
j_call: TRBJ2-5

cdr3_nt: TGTGCCAGCAGCTTCGACAGGGGTACTGAAGCTTTCTTT
cdr3_aa: CASSFDRGTEAFF
clone_size: many
v_call: TRBV5-6
d_call: TRBD1
j_call: TRBJ1-1

cdr3_nt: TGCAGTGCTAGAGAGGGCCTGTTAACTGAAGCTTTCTTT
cdr3_aa: CSAREGLLTEAFF
clone_size: many
v_call: TRBV20-1
d_call: .
j_call: TRBJ1-1

cdr3_nt: TGTGCCAGCAGCCTTTGGGCCCAAGAGACCCAGTACTTC
cdr3_aa: CASSLWAQETQYF
clone_size: many
v_call: TRBV7-2
d_call: .
j_call: TRBJ2-5

cdr3_nt: TGTGCCAGCAGCTTAGGGATCGTCGGCGACGGGGAGACCCAGTACTTC
cdr3_aa: CASSLGIVGDGETQYF
clone_size: few
v_call: TRBV7-2
d_call: .
j_call: TRBJ2-5

cdr3_nt: TGTGCCAGCAGTGAAATAGATCGCAAGACCCAGTACTTC
cdr3_aa: CASSEIDRKTQYF
clone_size: .
v_call: TRBV25-1
d_call: .
j_call: TRBJ2-5

cdr3_nt: TGTGCCAGCAACCCAATAGCGGAGTCCACAGATACGCAGTATTTT
cdr3_aa: CASNPIAESTDTQYF
clone_size: many
v_call: TRBV12-3/TRBV12-4
d_call: .
j_call: TRBJ2-3

cdr3_nt: TGTGCCAGCAGCTCCCCCCCTCTTGGCTATGGCTACACCTTC
cdr3_aa: CASSSPPLGYGYTF
clone_size: .
v_call: TRBV12-3/TRBV12-4
d_call: .
j_call: TRBJ1-2